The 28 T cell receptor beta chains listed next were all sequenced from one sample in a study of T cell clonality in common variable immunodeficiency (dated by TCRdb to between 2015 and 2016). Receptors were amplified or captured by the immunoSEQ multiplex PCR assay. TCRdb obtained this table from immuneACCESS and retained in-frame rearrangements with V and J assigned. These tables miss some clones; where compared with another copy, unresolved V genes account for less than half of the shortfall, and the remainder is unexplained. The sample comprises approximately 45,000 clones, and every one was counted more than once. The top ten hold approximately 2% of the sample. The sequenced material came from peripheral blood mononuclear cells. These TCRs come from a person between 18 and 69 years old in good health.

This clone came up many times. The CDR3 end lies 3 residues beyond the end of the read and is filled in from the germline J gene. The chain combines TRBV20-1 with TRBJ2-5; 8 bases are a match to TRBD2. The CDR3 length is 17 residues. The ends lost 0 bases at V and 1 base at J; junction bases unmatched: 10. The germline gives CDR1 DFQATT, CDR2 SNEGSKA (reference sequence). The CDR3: CSARDSPGLALQETQYF. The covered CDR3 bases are TGCAGTGCTAGAGATAGCCCCGGACTAGCCCTCCAAGAGACC.

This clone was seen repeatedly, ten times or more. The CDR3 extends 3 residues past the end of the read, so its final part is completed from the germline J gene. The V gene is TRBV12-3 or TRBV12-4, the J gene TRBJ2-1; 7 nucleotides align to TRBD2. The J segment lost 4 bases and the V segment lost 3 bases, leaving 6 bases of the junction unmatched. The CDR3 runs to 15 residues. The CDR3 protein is CASSLGLADYNEQFF. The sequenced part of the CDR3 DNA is TGTGCCAGCAGTTTGGGGCTAGCGGATTACAATGAG.

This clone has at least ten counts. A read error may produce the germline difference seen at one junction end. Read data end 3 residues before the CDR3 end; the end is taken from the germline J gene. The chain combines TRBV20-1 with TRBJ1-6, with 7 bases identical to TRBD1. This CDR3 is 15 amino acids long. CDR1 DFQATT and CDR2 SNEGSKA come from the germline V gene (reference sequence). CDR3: CSAGEVRQGNSPLHF. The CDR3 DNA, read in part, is TGCAGTGCTGGAGAAGTGCGACAGGGTAATTCACCC.

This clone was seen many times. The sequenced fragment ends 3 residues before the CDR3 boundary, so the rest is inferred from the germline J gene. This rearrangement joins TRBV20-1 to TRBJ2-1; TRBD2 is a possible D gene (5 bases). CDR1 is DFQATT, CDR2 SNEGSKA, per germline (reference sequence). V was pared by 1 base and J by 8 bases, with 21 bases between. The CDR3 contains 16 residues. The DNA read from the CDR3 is TGCAGTGCTAGAGGGGGTAGCGAGGCGATTGGAGATGAG. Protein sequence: CSARGGSEAIGDE. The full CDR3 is CSARGGSEAIGDEQFF.

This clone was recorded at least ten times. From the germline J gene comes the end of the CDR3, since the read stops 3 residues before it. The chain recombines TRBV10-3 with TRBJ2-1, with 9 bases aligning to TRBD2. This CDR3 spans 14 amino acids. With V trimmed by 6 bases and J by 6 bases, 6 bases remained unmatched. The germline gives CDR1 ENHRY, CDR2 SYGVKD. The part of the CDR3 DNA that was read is TGTGCCATCAGGCCTAGCGGGAAGGTCAATGAG. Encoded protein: CAIRPSGKVNE. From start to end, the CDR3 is CAIRPSGKVNEQFF.

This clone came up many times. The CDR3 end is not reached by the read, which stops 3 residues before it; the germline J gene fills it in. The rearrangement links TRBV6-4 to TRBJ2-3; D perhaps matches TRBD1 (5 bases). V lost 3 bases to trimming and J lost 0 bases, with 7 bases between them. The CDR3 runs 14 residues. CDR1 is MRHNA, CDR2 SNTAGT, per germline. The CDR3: CASSEGVSTDTQYF. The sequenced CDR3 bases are TGTGCCAGCAGTGAAGGGGTCAGCACAGATACG.

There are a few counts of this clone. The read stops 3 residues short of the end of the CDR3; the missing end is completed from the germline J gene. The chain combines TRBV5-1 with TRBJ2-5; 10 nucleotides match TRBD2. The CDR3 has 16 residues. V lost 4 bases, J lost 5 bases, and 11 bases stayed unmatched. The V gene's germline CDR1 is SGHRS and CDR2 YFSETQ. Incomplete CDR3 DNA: TGCGCCAGCAGCCGGCTAGCGGGGGCCCCGGGGGAGACC. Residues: CASSRLAGAPGET. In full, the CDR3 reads CASSRLAGAPGETQYF.

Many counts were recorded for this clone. The part of the CDR3 DNA that was read is TGTGCCAGTAGTTCTACTAGCGGGCGGCAAGAGACC. It specifies CASSSTSGRQET. The entire CDR3 reads CASSSTSGRQETQYF. This chain joins TRBV19 and TRBJ2-5, with 9 nucleotides matching TRBD2. Read coverage stops 3 residues before the CDR3 terminus; the germline J gene supplies the remainder. Unmatched junction bases numbered 6, after V lost 5 bases and J lost 2 bases. In germline, CDR1 is LNHDA, CDR2 SQIVND (reference sequence). The CDR3 contains 15 residues.

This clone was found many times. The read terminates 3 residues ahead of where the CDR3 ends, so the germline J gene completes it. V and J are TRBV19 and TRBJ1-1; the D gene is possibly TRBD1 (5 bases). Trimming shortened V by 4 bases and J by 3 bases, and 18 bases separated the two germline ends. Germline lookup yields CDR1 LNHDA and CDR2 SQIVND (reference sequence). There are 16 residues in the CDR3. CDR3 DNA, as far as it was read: TGTGCCAGTAGTACCGCAGGTTCCCAAGGGGACACTGAA. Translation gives CASSTAGSQGDTE. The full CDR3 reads CASSTAGSQGDTEAFF.

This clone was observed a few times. The CDR3 here is CASSPTWGQKNTGELFF. The CDR3 bases that were read are TGTGCCAGTAGTCCCACCTGGGGACAGAAGAACACCGGGGAG. This sequence joins TRBV19 and TRBJ2-2; 7 nucleotides line up with TRBD1. The sequence runs out 3 residues before the end of the CDR3; the remainder is reconstructed from the germline J gene. This CDR3 has 17 amino acids. Germline CDR1 is LNHDA and CDR2 is SQIVND (reference sequence). The ends lost 5 bases at V and 1 base at J; junction bases unmatched: 10.

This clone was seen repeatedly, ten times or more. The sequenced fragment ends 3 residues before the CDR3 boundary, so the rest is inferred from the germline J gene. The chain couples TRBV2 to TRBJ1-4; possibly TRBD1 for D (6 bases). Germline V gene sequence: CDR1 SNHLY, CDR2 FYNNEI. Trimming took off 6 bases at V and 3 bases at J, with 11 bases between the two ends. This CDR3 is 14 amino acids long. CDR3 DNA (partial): TGTGCCAGCAGCGGGGGGCTGGCTAATGAAAAA. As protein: CASSGGLANEK. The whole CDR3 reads CASSGGLANEKLFF. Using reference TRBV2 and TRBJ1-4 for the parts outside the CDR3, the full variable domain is EPEVTQTPSHQVTQMGQEVILRCVPISNHLYFYWYRQILGQKVEFLVSFYNNEISEKSEIFDDQFSVERPDGSNFTLKIRSTKLEDSAMYFCASSGGLANEKLFFGSGTQLSVL.

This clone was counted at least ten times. The CDR3 region is CASSAAFGTDTQYF. The part of the CDR3 DNA that was read is TGCGCCAGCTCGGCGGCTTTCGGCACAGATACG. V is TRBV5-1 and J is TRBJ2-3; D gene uncertain. From the germline J gene comes the end of the CDR3, since the read stops 3 residues before it. V gave up 7 bases and J gave up 1 base, with 13 bases separating them. Germline V lookup: CDR1 SGHRS, CDR2 YFSETQ. The CDR3 sequence is 14 residues long.

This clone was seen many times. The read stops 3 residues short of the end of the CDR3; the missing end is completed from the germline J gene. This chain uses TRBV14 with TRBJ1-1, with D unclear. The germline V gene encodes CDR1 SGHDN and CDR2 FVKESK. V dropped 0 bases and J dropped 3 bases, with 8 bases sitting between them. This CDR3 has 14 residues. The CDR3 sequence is CASSQDRLYTEAFF. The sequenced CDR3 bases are TGTGCCAGCAGCCAAGATCGACTGTACACTGAA.

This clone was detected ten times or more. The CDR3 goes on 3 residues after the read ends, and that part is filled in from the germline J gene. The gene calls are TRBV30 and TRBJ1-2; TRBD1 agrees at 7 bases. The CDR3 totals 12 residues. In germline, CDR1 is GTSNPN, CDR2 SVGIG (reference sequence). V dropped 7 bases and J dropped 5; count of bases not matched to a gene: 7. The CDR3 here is CASDREYYGYTF. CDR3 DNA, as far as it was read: TGTGCCTCCGACAGGGAATATTATGGC.

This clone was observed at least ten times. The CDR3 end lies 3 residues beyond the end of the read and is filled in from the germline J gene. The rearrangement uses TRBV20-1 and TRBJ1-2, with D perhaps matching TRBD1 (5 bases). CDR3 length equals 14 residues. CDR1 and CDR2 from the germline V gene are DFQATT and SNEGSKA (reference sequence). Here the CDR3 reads CSAPDSYTLGGYTF. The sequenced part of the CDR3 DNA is TGCAGTGCTCCCGACAGCTACACCCTTGGGGGC.

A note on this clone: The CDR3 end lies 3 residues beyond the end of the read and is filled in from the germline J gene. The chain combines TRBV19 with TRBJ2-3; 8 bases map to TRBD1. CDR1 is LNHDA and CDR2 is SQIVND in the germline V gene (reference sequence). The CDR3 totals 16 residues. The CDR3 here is CASSIAQGAGNQPQYF. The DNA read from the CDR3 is TGTGCCAGTAGTATAGCTCAGGGGGCAGGCAATCAGCCG.

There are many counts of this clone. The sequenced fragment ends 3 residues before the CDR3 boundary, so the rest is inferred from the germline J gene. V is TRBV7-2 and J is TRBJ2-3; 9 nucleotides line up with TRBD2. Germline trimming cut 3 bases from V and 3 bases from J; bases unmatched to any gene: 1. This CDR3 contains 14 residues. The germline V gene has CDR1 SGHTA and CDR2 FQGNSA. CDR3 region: CASSFGLATDTQYF. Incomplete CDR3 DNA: TGTGCCAGCAGCTTCGGACTAGCGACAGATACG.

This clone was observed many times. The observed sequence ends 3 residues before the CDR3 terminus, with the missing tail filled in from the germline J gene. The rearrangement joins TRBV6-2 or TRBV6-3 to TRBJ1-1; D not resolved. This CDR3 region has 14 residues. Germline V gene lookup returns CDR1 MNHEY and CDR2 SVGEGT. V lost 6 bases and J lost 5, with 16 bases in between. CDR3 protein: CASSLTKGRTEAFF. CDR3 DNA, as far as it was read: TGTGCCAGCAGCCTTACAAAGGGCCGGACTGAA.

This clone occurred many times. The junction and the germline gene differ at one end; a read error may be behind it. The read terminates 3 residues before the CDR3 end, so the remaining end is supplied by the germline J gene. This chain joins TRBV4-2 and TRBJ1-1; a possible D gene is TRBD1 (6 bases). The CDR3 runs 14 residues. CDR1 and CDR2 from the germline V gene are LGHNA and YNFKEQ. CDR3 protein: CASSQEWGPTEAFF. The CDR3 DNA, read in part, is TGCGCCAGCAGCCAAGAATGGGGGCCCACTGAA.

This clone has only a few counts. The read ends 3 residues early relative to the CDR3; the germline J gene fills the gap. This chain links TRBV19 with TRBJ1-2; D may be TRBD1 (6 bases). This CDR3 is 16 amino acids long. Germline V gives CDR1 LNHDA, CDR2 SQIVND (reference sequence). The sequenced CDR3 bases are TGTGCCAGTAGTATTGGATCACAGGGTTTCTACAATGAC. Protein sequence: CASSIGSQGFYND. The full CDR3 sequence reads CASSIGSQGFYNDYTF.

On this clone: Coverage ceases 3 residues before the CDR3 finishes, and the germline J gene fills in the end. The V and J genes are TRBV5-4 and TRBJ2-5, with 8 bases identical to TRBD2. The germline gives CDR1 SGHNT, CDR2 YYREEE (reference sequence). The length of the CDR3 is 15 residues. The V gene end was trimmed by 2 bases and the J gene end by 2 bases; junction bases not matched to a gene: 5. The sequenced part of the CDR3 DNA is TGTGCCAGCAGCTTAAGCCTAGCGGGTCAAGAGACC. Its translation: CASSLSLAGQET. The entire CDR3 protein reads CASSLSLAGQETQYF.

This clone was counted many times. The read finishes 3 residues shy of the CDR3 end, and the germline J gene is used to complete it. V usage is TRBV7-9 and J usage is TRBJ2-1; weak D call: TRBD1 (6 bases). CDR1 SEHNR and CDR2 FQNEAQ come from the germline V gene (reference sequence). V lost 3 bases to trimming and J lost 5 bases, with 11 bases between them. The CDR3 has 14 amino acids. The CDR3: CASSFGQGNNEQFF. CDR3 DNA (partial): TGTGCCAGCAGCTTTGGGCAGGGGAACAATGAG.

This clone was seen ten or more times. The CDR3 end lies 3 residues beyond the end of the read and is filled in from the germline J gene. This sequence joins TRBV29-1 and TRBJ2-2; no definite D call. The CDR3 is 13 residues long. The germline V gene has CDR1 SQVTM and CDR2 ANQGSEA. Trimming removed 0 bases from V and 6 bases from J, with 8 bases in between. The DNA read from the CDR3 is TGCAGCGTTGAAGATCATAAGGCCGGGGAG. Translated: CSVEDHKAGE. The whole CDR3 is CSVEDHKAGELFF.

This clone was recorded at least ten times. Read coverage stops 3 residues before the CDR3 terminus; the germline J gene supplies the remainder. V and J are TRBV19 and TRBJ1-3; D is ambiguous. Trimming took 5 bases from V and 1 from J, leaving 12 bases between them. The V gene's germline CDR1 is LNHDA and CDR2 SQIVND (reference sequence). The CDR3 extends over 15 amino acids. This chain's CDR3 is CASSLSRTSGNTIYF. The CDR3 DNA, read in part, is TGTGCCAGTAGTCTTTCCCGAACTTCTGGAAACACC.

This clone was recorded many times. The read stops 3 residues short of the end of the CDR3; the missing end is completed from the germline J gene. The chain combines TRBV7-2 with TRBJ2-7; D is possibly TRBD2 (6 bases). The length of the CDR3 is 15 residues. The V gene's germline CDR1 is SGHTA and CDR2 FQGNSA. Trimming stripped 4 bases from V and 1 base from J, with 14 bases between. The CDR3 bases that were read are TGTGCCAGCAGCTCGGGACTCGCCCATTCCTACGAG. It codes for CASSSGLAHSYE. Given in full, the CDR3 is CASSSGLAHSYEQYF.

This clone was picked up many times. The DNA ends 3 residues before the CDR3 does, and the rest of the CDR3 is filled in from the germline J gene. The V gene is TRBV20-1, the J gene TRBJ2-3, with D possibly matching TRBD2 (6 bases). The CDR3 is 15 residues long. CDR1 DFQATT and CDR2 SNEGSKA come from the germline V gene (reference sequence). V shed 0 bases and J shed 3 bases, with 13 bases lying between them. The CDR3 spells CSARDIGGDTDTQYF. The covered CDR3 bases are TGCAGTGCTAGAGATATTGGCGGGGATACAGATACG.

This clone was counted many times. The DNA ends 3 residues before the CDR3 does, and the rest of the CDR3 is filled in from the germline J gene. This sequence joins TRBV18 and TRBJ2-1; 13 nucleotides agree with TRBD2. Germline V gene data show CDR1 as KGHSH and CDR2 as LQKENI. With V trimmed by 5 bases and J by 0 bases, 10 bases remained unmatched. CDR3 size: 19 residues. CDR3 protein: CASSEKTSGGRSSYNEQFF. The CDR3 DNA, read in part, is TGTGCCAGCTCAGAGAAGACTAGCGGGGGGCGAAGCTCCTACAATGAG.

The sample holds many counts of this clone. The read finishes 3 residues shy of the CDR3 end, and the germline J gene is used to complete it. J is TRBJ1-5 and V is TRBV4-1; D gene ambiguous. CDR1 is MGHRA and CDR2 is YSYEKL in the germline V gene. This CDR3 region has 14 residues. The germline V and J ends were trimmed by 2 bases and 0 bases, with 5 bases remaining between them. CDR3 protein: CASSQKYSNQPQHF. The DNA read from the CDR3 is TGCGCCAGCAGCCAAAAATATAGCAATCAGCCC.